This T cell receptor beta chain was recovered during a study of CD8 T cells in ankylosing spondylitis. Study-level points and caveats: Some motif variants had been reported before (in reactive arthritis synovial fluid and blood). Disease-linked clones were found to be CD8+ and relatively rare in peripheral blood. Clones tied to disease were said to be significantly enriched in matched ankylosing spondylitis synovial fluid. It appeared that ankylosing spondylitis blood was characterized by a TCR beta motif of roughly 8 highly homologous variants.

Remarks on this clonotype: Its antigen is as yet unknown.

Germline V gene data show CDR1 as KGHDR and CDR2 as SFDVKD. This CDR3 comprises 13 residues. V was trimmed by 5 bases and J by 1 base, leaving 5 bases between them. MiXCR, run by TCRdb on the 5' RACE reads, gives a single entry per CDR3 protein. The sample has under 200,000 distinct CDR3 sequences, 9.8% seen once. The rearrangement uses TRBV24-1 and TRBJ1-5; no definite D call. The sample consisted of blood, either unsorted or a sorted T cell fraction (not recorded which). This receptor was identified in a female donor with ankylosing spondylitis or in good health (not recorded which). The CDR3 is CATSVGSNQPQHF. The CDR3 nucleotides read TGTGCCACCAGTGTGGGAAGCAATCAGCCCCAGCATTTT.